The entry below gives a single TCR beta chain sequence along with its context. Its antigen is currently unknown. Other DNA sequences in this sample translate to the same CDR3. This entry is derived from a study of vaccination effects on CD4 cells after COVID-19. Study findings and constraints: Within healthy vaccinees, only 1 of 255 vaccine-induced clones displayed cross-reactivity with common cold coronaviruses.

CDR1 and CDR2 from the germline V gene are GTSNPN and SVGIG (reference sequence). V was pared by 0 bases and J by 2 bases, with 5 bases between. The CDR3 extends over 13 amino acids. ViraFEST used viral peptide pools to expand antigen-specific CD4+ T cells before sequencing. After roughly 11 days in culture, the CD4+ T cells were isolated. Participants were given two doses of BNT162b2 or mRNA-1273 vaccine. Neither prior SARS-CoV-2 infection nor positive nucleocapsid antibodies were present in the vaccine recipients. Half-medium replacement with IL-2 medium occurred on days 3 and 7. Sequenced by immunoSEQ multiplex PCR; TCRdb stores in-frame clones only, minus some. Of 25,000 to 30,000 clones listed, around 70% were seen once; the top ten hold roughly 10%.

The origin of this receptor is a human donor who received a COVID-19 vaccine. The specimen was CD4+ T cells from PBMCs cultured with HCoV-NL63 spike peptides, collected after COVID-19 vaccination. The V and J genes are TRBV30 and TRBJ1-5, with D unresolved. CDR3 loop: CAWSVQRNQPQHF. For the CDR3, the DNA is TGTGCCTGGAGTGTACAACGCAATCAGCCCCAGCATTTT.